The entry that follows covers one T cell receptor beta chain sequence. Its antigen target is currently unknown. Per-base quality was not reported, and no clone a single base away is much larger than it. The data derive from a study of blood T cells in healthy people across ages (dated by TCRdb to about 2015). Regarding the complete study: In model experiments, template switching captured about one uniquely barcoded TCR beta cDNA molecule for every two T cells. The study measured age-related changes in TCR beta repertoire diversity using deep sequencing normalized with unique cDNA molecular identifiers. Donors were grouped into four age groups: young (average roughly 16 years), middle-aged (around 39), aged (about 60) and long-lived (about 89). To avoid experimental bias, donors of different ages were randomly spread across the sequencing lanes. The study analyzed two additional independent replicas of 1 million unique cDNA reads from the same blood draw for two donors, one aged 18 to 30 and one aged 80 or older. On the study overall, not on this receptor specifically: Estimates of total diversity based on one million sequenced T cells were regarded as lower bounds and as underestimates. Compared with the aged group, the long-lived group had more naive CD4+ T cells, fewer expanded clones and increased TCR diversity, a pattern suggesting age selection. A strong correlation was found between observed TCR beta diversity and the percentage of naive T cells measured by flow cytometry. Because profiling used bulk unsorted PBMCs, naive and antigen-experienced compartments could not be compared conclusively. The CMV infection status of donors was not known, potentially confounding age-related changes in expanded clonotypes. Observed TCR beta diversity per million T cells fell roughly linearly with age, and a significant reduction was already apparent by age around 39.

The 35 to 40 donors, aged about 6 to 100 years, were systemically healthy Caucasian individuals from Russia. Each donor gave approximately 9.4 milliliters of peripheral blood, drawn into EDTA-treated Vacutainer tubes. Ficoll-Paque density-gradient centrifugation was used to isolate PBMCs, with at least 6.5 million per sample. Trizol reagent was used to extract total RNA from the PBMCs, yielding at least 5.5 micrograms per sample. The percentages of naive CD45RAhigh/CD27high T cells were determined by flow cytometry on a PBMC aliquot from every donor. The CDR3 contains 14 residues, cysteine and phenylalanine counted. The read is trimmed to its CDR3 DNA, 42 bases read in frame from base 1. Trimming removed 5 bases from V and 4 bases from J, leaving 13 bases between the germline ends. From a lookup of the germline V gene, CDR1 and CDR2 are SGHDN and FVKESK. Library prep was done by 5' RACE. Sequencing relied on an Illumina HiSeq 2500. A second PCR of about 6 to 11 cycles was performed with a sample-barcoded 5' primer and a J-beta primer mix. Each TCR beta cDNA molecule received a unique molecular identifier from a template-switch 5' adaptor carrying 12 random nucleotides. At least 2.5 million CDR3-containing paired-end reads were obtained from each sample. First-strand cDNA was synthesized from all RNA with the Mint cDNA synthesis kit, primed by a TRBC-specific oligonucleotide. After uracil-DNA glycosylase treatment, a first 18-cycle PCR used universal primers M1SS and BC2_uni_R on all cDNA. On the authors' methods: Each sample was normalized by randomly selecting 1 million high-quality reads, each carrying a distinct molecular identifier. Reads sharing molecular identifiers were discarded rather than binned into consensus sequences. CDR3 identification, clonotype clustering and error correction used MiTCR with a Q25 quality threshold and the strictest error-elimination algorithm. Lower-bound total TCR beta diversity was estimated with a nonparametric unseen species model using Euler transformation. The public reads were reanalyzed by TCRdb: fastp trimming at Q25, MiXCR alignment, in-frame beta chains only. One record per CDR3 amino acid sequence lists the most common genes and DNA. V and J calls and clone size were set by TCRdb, not the authors. Recorded for this sample are about a million distinct CDR3 sequences; approximately 50% of them occurred a single time. The leading ten clones occupy about 20% of the sample.

This clonotype originated in a woman aged 60-75 years in good health. Recombination joined TRBV14 with TRBJ2-3; no D gene can be assigned with confidence. The sample comprised blood. The CDR3 here reads CASSSRRLPDTQYF. The sequenced DNA is TGTGCCAGCAGCTCCAGGAGACTTCCAGATACGCAGTATTTT.